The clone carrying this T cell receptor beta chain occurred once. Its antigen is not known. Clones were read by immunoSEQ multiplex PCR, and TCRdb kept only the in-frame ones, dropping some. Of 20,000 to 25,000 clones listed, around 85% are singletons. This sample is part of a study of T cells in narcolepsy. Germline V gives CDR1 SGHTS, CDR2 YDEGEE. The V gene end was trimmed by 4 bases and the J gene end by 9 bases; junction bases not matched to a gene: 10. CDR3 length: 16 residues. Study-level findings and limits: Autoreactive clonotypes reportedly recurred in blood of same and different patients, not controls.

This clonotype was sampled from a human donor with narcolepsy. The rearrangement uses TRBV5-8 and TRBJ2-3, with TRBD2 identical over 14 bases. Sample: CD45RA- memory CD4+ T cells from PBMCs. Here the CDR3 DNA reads TGTGCCAGCAGCGGGGGACTAGCGGGAGAGTGGGAAACGCAGTATTTT. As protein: CASSGGLAGEWETQYF.